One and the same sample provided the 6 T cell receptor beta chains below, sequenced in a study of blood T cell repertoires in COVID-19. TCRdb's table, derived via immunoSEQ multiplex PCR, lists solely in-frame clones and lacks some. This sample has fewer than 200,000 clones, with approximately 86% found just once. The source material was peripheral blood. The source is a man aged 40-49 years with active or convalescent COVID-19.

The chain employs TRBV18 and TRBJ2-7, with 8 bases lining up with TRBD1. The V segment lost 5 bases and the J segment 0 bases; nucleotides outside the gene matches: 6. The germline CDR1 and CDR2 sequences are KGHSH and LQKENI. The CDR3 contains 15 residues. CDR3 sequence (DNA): TGTGCCAGCTCAAACTTACAGGGGGTCTCCTACGAGCAGTACTTC. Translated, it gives CASSNLQGVSYEQYF.

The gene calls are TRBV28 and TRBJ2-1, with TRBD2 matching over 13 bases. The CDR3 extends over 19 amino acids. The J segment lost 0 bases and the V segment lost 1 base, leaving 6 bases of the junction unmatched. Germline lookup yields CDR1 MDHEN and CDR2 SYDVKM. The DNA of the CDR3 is TGTGCCAGCAGTTTATTCGGGACTAGCGGGGAAAGCTCCTACAATGAGCAGTTCTTC. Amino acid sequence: CASSLFGTSGESSYNEQFF.

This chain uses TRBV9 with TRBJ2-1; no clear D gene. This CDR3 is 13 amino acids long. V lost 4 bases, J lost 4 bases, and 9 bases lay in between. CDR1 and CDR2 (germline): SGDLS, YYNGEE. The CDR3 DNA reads TGTGCCAGCAGCCCAGGATCTTACAATGAGCAGTTCTTC. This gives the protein CASSPGSYNEQFF.

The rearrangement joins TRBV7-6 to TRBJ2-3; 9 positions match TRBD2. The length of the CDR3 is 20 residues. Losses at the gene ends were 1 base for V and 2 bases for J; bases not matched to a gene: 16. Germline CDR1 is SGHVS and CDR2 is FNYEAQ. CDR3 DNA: TGTGCCAGCAGCTTAGATCCCCCTAGCGGGGCCCATCGAAACACAGATACGCAGTATTTT. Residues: CASSLDPPSGAHRNTDTQYF. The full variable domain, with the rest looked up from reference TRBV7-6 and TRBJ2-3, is GAGVSQSPRYKVTKRGQDVALRCDPISGHVSLYWYRQALGQGPEFLTYFNYEAQQDKSGLPNDRFSAERPEGSISTLTIQRTEQRDSAMYRCASSLDPPSGAHRNTDTQYFGPGTRLTVL.

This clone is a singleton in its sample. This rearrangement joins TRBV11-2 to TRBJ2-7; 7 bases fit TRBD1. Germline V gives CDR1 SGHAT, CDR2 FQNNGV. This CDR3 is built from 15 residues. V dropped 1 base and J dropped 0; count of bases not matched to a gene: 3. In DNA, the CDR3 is TGTGCCAGCAGCTTAGTACAGGGGTCCTCCTACGAGCAGTACTTC. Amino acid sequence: CASSLVQGSSYEQYF.

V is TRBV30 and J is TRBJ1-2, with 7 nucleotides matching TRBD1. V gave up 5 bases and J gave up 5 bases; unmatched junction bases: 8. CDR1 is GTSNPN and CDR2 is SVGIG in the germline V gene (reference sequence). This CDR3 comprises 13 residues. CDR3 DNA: TGTGCCTGGCGGAGGGGGCCAGTATATGGCTACACCTTC. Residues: CAWRRGPVYGYTF. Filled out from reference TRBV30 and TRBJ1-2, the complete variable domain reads SQTIHQWPATLVQPVGSPLSLECTVEGTSNPNLYWYRQAAGRGLQLLFYSVGIGQISSEVPQNLSASRPQDRQFILSSKKLLLSDSGFYLCAWRRGPVYGYTFGSGTRLTVV.